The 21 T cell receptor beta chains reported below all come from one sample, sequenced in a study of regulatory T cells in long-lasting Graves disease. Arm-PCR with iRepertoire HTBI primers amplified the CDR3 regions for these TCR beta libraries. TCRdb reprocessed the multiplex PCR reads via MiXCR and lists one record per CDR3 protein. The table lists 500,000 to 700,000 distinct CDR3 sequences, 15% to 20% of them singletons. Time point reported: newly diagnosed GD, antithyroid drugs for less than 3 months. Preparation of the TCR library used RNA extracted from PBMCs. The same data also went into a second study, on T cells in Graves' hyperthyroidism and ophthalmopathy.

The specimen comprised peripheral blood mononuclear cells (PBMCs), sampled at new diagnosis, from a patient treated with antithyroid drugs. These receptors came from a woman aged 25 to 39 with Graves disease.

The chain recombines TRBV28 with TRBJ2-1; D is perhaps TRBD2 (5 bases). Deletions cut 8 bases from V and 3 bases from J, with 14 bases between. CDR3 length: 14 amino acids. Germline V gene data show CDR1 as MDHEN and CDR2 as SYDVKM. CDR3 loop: CASRLTGNYNEQFF. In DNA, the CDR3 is TGTGCCAGCCGACTAACGGGCAACTACAATGAGCAGTTCTTC.

The CDR3 loop reads CASSVEVGGRSYNEQFF. The CDR3 bases are TGTGCCAGCAGCGTAGAAGTTGGCGGGAGGTCCTACAATGAGCAGTTCTTC. The J gene is TRBJ2-1, the V gene TRBV9, with TRBD2 identical over 8 bases. CDR3 length: 17 amino acids. V trimming: 0 bases; J trimming: 1 base; junction bases outside the gene matches: 6. CDR1 SGDLS and CDR2 YYNGEE come from the germline V gene.

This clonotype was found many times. CDR3 sequence reads: CASSEGAPGELFF. Here the CDR3 DNA reads TGTGCCAGCAGTGAGGGGGCCCCGGGGGAGCTGTTTTTT. V is TRBV2 and J is TRBJ2-2; weak D call: TRBD1 (6 bases). CDR1 SNHLY and CDR2 FYNNEI come from the germline V gene. Deletions cut 3 bases from V and 8 bases from J, with 10 bases between. CDR3 length equals 13 residues.

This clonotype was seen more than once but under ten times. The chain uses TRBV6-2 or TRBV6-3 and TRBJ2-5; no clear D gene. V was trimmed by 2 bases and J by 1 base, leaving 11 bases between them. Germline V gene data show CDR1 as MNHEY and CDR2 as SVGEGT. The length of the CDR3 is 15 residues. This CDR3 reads CASSYEFQTQETQYF. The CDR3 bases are TGTGCCAGCAGTTACGAATTTCAAACCCAAGAGACCCAGTACTTC.

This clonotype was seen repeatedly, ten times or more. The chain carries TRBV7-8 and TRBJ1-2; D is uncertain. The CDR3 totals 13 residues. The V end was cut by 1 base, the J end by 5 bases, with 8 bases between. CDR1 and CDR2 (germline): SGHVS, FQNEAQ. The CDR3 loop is CASSLGAGYGYTF. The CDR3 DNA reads TGTGCCAGCAGCTTAGGGGCAGGTTATGGCTACACCTTC.

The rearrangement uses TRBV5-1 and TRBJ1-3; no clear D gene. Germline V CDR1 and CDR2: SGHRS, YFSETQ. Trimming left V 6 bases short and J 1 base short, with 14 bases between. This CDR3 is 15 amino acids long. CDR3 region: CASTASDPSGNTIYF. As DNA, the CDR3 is TGCGCCAGCACGGCCAGCGATCCTTCTGGAAACACCATATATTTT.

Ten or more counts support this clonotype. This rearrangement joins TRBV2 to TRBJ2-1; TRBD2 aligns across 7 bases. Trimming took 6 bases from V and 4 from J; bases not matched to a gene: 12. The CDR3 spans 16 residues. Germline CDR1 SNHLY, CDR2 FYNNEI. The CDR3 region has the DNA TGTGCCAGCAGACTCTTAAGCGGGACCTCATACAATGAGCAGTTCTTC. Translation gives CASRLLSGTSYNEQFF. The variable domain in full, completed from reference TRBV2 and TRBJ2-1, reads EPEVTQTPSHQVTQMGQEVILRCVPISNHLYFYWYRQILGQKVEFLVSFYNNEISEKSEIFDDQFSVERPDGSNFTLKIRSTKLEDSAMYFCASRLLSGTSYNEQFFGPGTRLTVL.

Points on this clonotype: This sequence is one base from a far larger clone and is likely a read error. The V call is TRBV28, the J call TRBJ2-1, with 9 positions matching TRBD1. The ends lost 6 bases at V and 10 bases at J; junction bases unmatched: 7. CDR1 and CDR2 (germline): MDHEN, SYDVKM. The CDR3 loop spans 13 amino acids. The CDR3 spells CASSRDRVHEQFF. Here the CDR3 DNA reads TGTGCCAGCAGCCGGGACAGGGTACACGAGCAGTTCTTC.

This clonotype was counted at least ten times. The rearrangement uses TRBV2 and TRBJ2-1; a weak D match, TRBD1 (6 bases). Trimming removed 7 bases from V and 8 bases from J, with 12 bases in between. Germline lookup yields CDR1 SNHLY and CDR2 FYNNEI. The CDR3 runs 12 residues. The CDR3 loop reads CASKAGGHEQFF. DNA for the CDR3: TGTGCCAGCAAAGCTGGGGGCCATGAGCAGTTCTTC.

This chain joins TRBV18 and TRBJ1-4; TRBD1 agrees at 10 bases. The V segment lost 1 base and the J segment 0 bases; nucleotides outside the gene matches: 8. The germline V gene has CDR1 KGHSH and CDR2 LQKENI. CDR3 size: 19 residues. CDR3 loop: CASSPRPDRGPATNEKLFF. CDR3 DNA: TGTGCCAGCTCACCACGCCCAGACAGGGGGCCCGCAACTAATGAAAAACTGTTTTTT.

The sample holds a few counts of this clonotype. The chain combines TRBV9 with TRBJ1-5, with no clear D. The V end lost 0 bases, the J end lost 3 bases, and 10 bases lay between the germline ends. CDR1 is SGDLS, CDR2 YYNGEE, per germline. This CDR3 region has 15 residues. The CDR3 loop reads CASSVGGQLNQPQHF. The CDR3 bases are TGTGCCAGCAGCGTAGGCGGGCAGCTCAATCAGCCCCAGCATTTT.

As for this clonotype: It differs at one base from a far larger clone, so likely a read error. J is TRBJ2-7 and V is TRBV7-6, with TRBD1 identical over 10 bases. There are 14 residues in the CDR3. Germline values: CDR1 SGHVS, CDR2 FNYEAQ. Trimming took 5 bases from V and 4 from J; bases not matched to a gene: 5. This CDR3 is CASSPGTGEYEQYF. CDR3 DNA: TGTGCCAGCAGCCCCGGGACAGGGGAATACGAGCAGTACTTC.

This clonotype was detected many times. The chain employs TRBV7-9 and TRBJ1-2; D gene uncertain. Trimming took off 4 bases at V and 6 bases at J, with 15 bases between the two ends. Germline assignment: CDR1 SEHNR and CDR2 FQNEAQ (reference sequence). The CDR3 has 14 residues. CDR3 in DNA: TGTGCCAGCAGCTCCCTCGGAGGGTCCAATGGCTACACCTTC. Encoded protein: CASSSLGGSNGYTF.

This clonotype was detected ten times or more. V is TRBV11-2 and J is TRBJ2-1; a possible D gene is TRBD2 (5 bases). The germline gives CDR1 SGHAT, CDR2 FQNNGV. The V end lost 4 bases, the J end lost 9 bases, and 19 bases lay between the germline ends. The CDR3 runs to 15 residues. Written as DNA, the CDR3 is TGTGCCAGCAGCTCATTCACTAGGGATGCGGGTGAGCAGTTCTTC. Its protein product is CASSSFTRDAGEQFF.

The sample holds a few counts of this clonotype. The CDR3 nucleotides are TGCGCCAGCAGCTGGAACAGGGGAAGGGACACCGGGGAGCTGTTTTTT. Translated: CASSWNRGRDTGELFF. The rearrangement links TRBV5-1 to TRBJ2-2, with TRBD1 identical over 7 bases. The CDR3 is 16 amino acids. Germline CDR1 reads SGHRS; CDR2 reads YFSETQ. The J segment lost 3 bases and the V segment lost 3 bases, leaving 8 bases of the junction unmatched.

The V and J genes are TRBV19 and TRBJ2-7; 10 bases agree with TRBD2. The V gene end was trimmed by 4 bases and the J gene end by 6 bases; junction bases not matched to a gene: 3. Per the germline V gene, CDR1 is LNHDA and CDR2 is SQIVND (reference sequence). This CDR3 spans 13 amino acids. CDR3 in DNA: TGTGCCAGTAGTACTAGCGGGAGAGCCGAGCAGTACTTC. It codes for CASSTSGRAEQYF.

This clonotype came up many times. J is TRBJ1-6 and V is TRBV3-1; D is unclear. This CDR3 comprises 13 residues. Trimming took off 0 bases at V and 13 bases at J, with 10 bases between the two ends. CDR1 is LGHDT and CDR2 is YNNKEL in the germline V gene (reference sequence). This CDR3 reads CASSQDGFTPLHF. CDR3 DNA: TGTGCCAGCAGCCAAGATGGGTTCACCCCCCTCCACTTT.

The CDR3 reads CASSQRDRLYNEQFF. DNA for the CDR3: TGTGCCAGCAGTCAACGGGACAGACTCTACAATGAGCAGTTCTTC. This chain uses TRBV14 with TRBJ2-1, with 7 positions matching TRBD1. The CDR3 covers 15 residues. V dropped 6 bases and J dropped 3; count of bases not matched to a gene: 8. Germline V lookup: CDR1 SGHDN, CDR2 FVKESK. The complete variable domain, with remaining parts taken from reference TRBV14 and TRBJ2-1, reads EAGVTQFPSHSVIEKGQTVTLRCDPISGHDNLYWYRRVMGKEIKFLLHFVKESKQDESGMPNNRFLAERTGGTYSTLKVQPAELEDSGVYFCASSQRDRLYNEQFFGPGTRLTVL.

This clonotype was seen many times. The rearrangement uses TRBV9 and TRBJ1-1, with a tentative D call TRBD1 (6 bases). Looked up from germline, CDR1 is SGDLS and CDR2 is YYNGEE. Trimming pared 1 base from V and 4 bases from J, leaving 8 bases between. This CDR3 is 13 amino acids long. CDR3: CASSVLQGTEAFF. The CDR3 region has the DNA TGTGCCAGCAGCGTATTACAGGGCACTGAAGCTTTCTTT.

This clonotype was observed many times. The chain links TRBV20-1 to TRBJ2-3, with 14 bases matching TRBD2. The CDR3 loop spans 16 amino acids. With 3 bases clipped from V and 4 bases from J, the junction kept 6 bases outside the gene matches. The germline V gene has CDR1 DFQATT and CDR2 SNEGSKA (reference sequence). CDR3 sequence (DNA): TGCAGTGCTAGCGGGGGACTAGCGGGAGTCTCAGATACGCAGTATTTT. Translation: CSASGGLAGVSDTQYF.

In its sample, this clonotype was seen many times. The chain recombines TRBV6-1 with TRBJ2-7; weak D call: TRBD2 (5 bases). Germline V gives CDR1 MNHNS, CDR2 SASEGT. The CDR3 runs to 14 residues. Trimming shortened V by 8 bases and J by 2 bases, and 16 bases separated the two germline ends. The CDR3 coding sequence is TGTGCCAGCGTCGGGTGGGAGTTCCCCTACGAGCAGTACTTC. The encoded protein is CASVGWEFPYEQYF.